These 4 T cell receptor beta chains share one sample of origin, sequenced in a study of blood T cell repertoires in COVID-19. TCRdb keeps only in-frame clones here, not all; method: immunoSEQ multiplex PCR. There are about 170,000 clones in the sample; more than 85% occur only once, and around 0.6% lies in the top ten. Source material: peripheral blood. The receptors derive from a man aged 60-69 years with COVID-19, enrolled during active disease.

The chain employs TRBV7-2 and TRBJ2-2; D gene uncertain. V lost 5 bases to trimming and J lost 6 bases, with 16 bases between them. The CDR3 runs to 15 residues. Germline assignment: CDR1 SGHTA and CDR2 FQGNSA. CDR3 DNA sequence: TGTGCCAGCAGCCCGAGGTCGAGAGGCTCCGGGGAGCTGTTTTTT. Translated, it gives CASSPRSRGSGELFF.

This clone was seen a single time. This sequence joins TRBV25-1 and TRBJ1-2, with unresolved D. This CDR3 is 12 amino acids long. Trimming took off 5 bases at V and 8 bases at J, with 12 bases between the two ends. Germline V gene data show CDR1 as MGHDK and CDR2 as SYGVNS. CDR3 sequence reads: CASSRQDWGYTF. In DNA form, the CDR3 reads TGTGCCAGCAGTCGGCAGGATTGGGGCTACACCTTC.

The gene calls are TRBV11-3 and TRBJ2-1; maybe TRBD1 (6 bases). This CDR3 region has 15 residues. V dropped 7 bases and J dropped 3 bases, with 16 bases sitting between them. Looked up from germline, CDR1 is SGHNT and CDR2 is YENEEA. The CDR3 region is CASMDSSSYYNEQFF. In DNA form, the CDR3 reads TGTGCCAGCATGGACAGTAGTTCCTACTACAATGAGCAGTTCTTC.

The CDR3 DNA sequence: TGTGCCAGCAGCTTAGTAGGCCCAGGAACCGAAGCTTTCTTT. Translating gives CASSLVGPGTEAFF. The chain couples TRBV7-2 to TRBJ1-1; D ambiguous. V shed 1 base and J shed 8 bases, with 14 bases lying between them. Germline CDR1 SGHTA, CDR2 FQGNSA. The CDR3 sequence is 14 residues long. Looking up the rest from reference TRBV7-2 and TRBJ1-1 gives the full variable domain: GAGVSQSPSNKVTEKGKDVELRCDPISGHTALYWYRQSLGQGLEFLIYFQGNSAPDKSGLPSDRFSAERTGGSVSTLTIQRTQQEDSAVYLCASSLVGPGTEAFFGQGTRLTVV.